These 3 T cell receptor beta chains originate from one sample sequenced in a study of regulatory T cells in long-lasting Graves disease. Sequencing libraries for TCR beta were prepared with iRepertoire HTBI primers and Arm-PCR of CDR3 regions. TCRdb used MiXCR to reprocess the multiplex PCR reads, holding one entry per CDR3 protein. The sample yields 350,000 to 450,000 distinct CDR3 sequences, approximately 22% seen once. Time point meaning: persistent/refractory GD, antithyroid drugs over 5 years with positive TRAb. The TCR library used RNA extracted from PBMCs. Sequencing was performed on peripheral blood mononuclear cells (PBMCs), taken when the disease was refractory, from a patient treated with antithyroid drugs. The source of these receptors is a female donor with Graves disease.

This clonotype was observed at least ten times. The rearrangement joins TRBV27 to TRBJ2-5, with a tentative D call TRBD1 (5 bases). V lost 6 bases, J lost 3 bases, and 11 bases lay in between. CDR1 and CDR2 from the germline V gene are MNHEY and SMNVEV (reference sequence). This CDR3 spans 13 amino acids. In nucleotides, the CDR3 is TGTGCCAGCAGCCGTTCGACAGAAGAGACCCAGTACTTC. Translated: CASSRSTEETQYF.

The sample holds a few counts of this clonotype. The chain carries TRBV30 and TRBJ2-2, with 8 positions matching TRBD1. The CDR3 spans 16 residues. Trimming cost V 5 bases and J 3 bases; bases outside gene matches: 11. Germline CDR1 and CDR2: GTSNPN and SVGIG (reference sequence). The CDR3 region is CAWEPQGAPDTGELFF. The CDR3 DNA reads TGTGCCTGGGAACCCCAGGGGGCTCCGGACACCGGGGAGCTGTTTTTT.

The V gene is TRBV20-1, the J gene TRBJ2-7; D gene uncertain. V dropped 0 bases and J dropped 3 bases, with 12 bases sitting between them. CDR1 and CDR2 (germline): DFQATT, SNEGSKA (reference sequence). CDR3 length equals 14 residues. This chain's CDR3 is CSARDLDGDYEQYF. The DNA of the CDR3 is TGCAGTGCTAGAGATCTGGACGGCGACTACGAGCAGTACTTC.